This T cell receptor beta chain was obtained from a study of breast tumors, draining lymph nodes, adjacent tissues. Points from the study as a whole: That most tumor T cells come from lymph nodes remained unproven. Compared with lymph nodes, tumors were less diverse; compared with nontumor tissue, more.

This CDR3 is built from 15 residues. V was cut by 5 bases and J by 6 bases, with 16 bases left in between. The germline CDR1 and CDR2 sequences are SGHAT and FQNNGV. TCRdb re-called the multiplex PCR reads with MiXCR, one entry per CDR3 protein. The sample lists approximately 130,000 distinct CDR3 sequences; about 20% were seen once. In the case of this clonotype: Antigen unknown.

Axillary draining lymph nodes of breast cancer patients supplied the node samples. Material: axillary lymph node tissue. The J gene is TRBJ2-2, the V gene TRBV11-2; D may match TRBD1 or TRBD2 (8 bases each). This sequence originates from a female donor with breast cancer. Some clones in this sample may be carry-over from other donors' samples. CDR3 coding DNA: TGTGCCAGCAGCAATAGCGGGACAGGCGCCGGGGAGCTGTTTTTT. As protein: CASSNSGTGAGELFF.